A selection of T cell receptor beta chains follows, all from one sample in a study of shared clonotypes between healthy human individuals. TCRdb keeps only in-frame clones here, not all; method: immunoSEQ multiplex PCR. The table lists some 2.1 million clones, 85% to 95% of them singletons. Sequenced input: naive CD4+ T cells sorted from blood. These TCRs come from a man aged 18 to 30 in good health. CDR3s include the opening cysteine and the closing phenylalanine or tryptophan. Each record gives: D gene, V gene, clone size, J gene, CDR3 DNA, CDR3 protein. A D gene is named only where the DNA matches it firmly. Clone size is stated in some rows and not others, as once, few, many or a class when expanded.

D: NA
V: TRBV2
size: NA
J: TRBJ2-7
DNA: TGTGCCAGCAGTGAGGGGCCCGAATGGACAGCCTTTACCTACGAGCAGTACTTC
CDR3: CASSEGPEWTAFTYEQYF

D: NA
V: TRBV2
size: NA
J: TRBJ2-1
DNA: TGTGCCAGCAGTAAGAGGGGCAGTGAGCAGTTCTTC
CDR3: CASSKRGSEQFF

D: NA
V: TRBV19
size: NA
J: TRBJ2-3
DNA: TGTGCCAGTAGTATATCAAGCGGTTTCACAGATACGCAGTATTTT
CDR3: CASSISSGFTDTQYF

D: TRBD1
V: TRBV19
size: NA
J: TRBJ1-3
DNA: TGTGCCAGTAGTATATGGACAGGCGGCTACTCTGGAAACACCATATATTTT
CDR3: CASSIWTGGYSGNTIYF

D: TRBD1
V: TRBV6-6
size: once
J: TRBJ2-7
DNA: TGTGCCAGCAGAATCATAGGGACAGGGGGCTACGAGCAGTACTTC
CDR3: CASRIIGTGGYEQYF

D: NA
V: TRBV2
size: NA
J: TRBJ2-2
DNA: TGTGCCAGCAGTGAAGCGCTTCAGGGGACCGGGGAGCTGTTTTTT
CDR3: CASSEALQGTGELFF

D: NA
V: TRBV10-1
size: NA
J: TRBJ2-3
DNA: TGCGCCAGCAGTGGAGGGTCGGGAGATACGCAGTATTTT
CDR3: CASSGGSGDTQYF

D: NA
V: TRBV5-6
size: once
J: TRBJ1-3
DNA: TGTGCCAGCAGCTTGTCAGGGCTCTCTGGAAACACCATATATTTT
CDR3: CASSLSGLSGNTIYF

D: NA
V: TRBV4-3
size: NA
J: TRBJ2-7
DNA: TGCGCCAGCAGCCAAGAAGGGCGTACAGAGCAGTACTTC
CDR3: CASSQEGRTEQYF

D: TRBD2
V: TRBV6-1
size: NA
J: TRBJ2-5
DNA: TGTGCCAGCACCTCGAGCGGGGGCCAAGAGACCCAGTACTTC
CDR3: CASTSSGGQETQYF

D: NA
V: TRBV6-5
size: NA
J: TRBJ2-7
DNA: TGTGCCAGCAGCCGAAAGGTCGGCGAGCAGTACTTC
CDR3: CASSRKVGEQYF

D: TRBD1
V: TRBV7-3
size: NA
J: TRBJ2-1
DNA: TGTGCCAGCAGCTTATCCCGGGACAGCAATGAGCAGTTCTTC
CDR3: CASSLSRDSNEQFF

D: NA
V: TRBV30
size: NA
J: TRBJ1-2
DNA: TGTGCCTGGAGAGGCCTAGCTAACTATGGCTACACCTTC
CDR3: CAWRGLANYGYTF

D: TRBD1
V: TRBV5-1
size: NA
J: TRBJ1-3
DNA: TGCGCCAGCAGCTTCGGGACAGGGTACTCTGGAAACACCATATATTTT
CDR3: CASSFGTGYSGNTIYF

D: TRBD1
V: TRBV5-6
size: NA
J: TRBJ1-5
DNA: TGTGCCAGCAGCAGGAAGGACAGGGTAAATCAGCCCCAGCATTTT
CDR3: CASSRKDRVNQPQHF

D: NA
V: TRBV28
size: NA
J: TRBJ2-7
DNA: TGTGCCAGCATCGGGAACACATACGAGCAGTACTTC
CDR3: CASIGNTYEQYF

D: NA
V: TRBV2
size: NA
J: TRBJ2-7
DNA: TGTGCCAGCGAGGCCCCCTACGAGCAGTACTTC
CDR3: CASEAPYEQYF

D: NA
V: TRBV6-5
size: NA
J: TRBJ2-3
DNA: TGTGCCAATCCGTCTGGGGATACGCAGTATTTT
CDR3: CANPSGDTQYF

D: TRBD2
V: TRBV5-4
size: NA
J: TRBJ2-7
DNA: TGTGCCAGCAGCGGCCCTAGCGGGACAACCTACGAGCAGTACTTC
CDR3: CASSGPSGTTYEQYF

D: TRBD2
V: TRBV7-9
size: NA
J: TRBJ2-3
DNA: TGTGCCAGCAGCCCGAGCAGCGGGGGGCCCTCCACAGATACGCAGTATTTT
CDR3: CASSPSSGGPSTDTQYF

D: TRBD1
V: TRBV5-4
size: NA
J: TRBJ1-2
DNA: TGTGCCAGCAGCTGGTCGGGACAGGGGAGTTATGGCTACACCTTC
CDR3: CASSWSGQGSYGYTF

D: NA
V: TRBV30
size: NA
J: TRBJ1-4
DNA: TGTGCCTGGAGTGTCCATGACTGGGGGACTAATGAAAAACTGTTTTTT
CDR3: CAWSVHDWGTNEKLFF

D: NA
V: TRBV7-9
size: once
J: TRBJ1-1
DNA: TGTGCCAGCAGCTTAGGCCAAGGGCAGGGGAACACTGAAGCTTTCTTT
CDR3: CASSLGQGQGNTEAFF